These 22 T cell receptor beta chains originate from one sample sequenced in a study of cytomegalovirus exposure and HLA in healthy donors. 13 Jbeta primers and 60 Vbeta primers were used for the PCR. Measured with immunoSEQ multiplex PCR; TCRdb has only the in-frame clones, and not every one. This repertoire shows roughly 180,000 clones, over 70% found once; its top ten account for more than 3%. What was sequenced was PBMCs. The receptors originated from a woman aged 55 to 70 in good health and CMV-seropositive.

The chain combines TRBV6-5 with TRBJ2-4; no definite D call. The germline V and J ends were trimmed by 4 bases and 12 bases, with 16 bases remaining between them. Per the germline V gene, CDR1 is MNHEY and CDR2 is SVGAGI. CDR3 length equals 13 residues. This CDR3 reads CASSSLTRHDQYF. The CDR3 DNA reads TGTGCCAGCAGTTCCCTGACCCGACACGATCAGTACTTC.

A single count supports this clone. The genes are TRBV25-1 and TRBJ2-3; 7 bases fit TRBD1. CDR3 length: 14 amino acids. The germline V gene has CDR1 MGHDK and CDR2 SYGVNS. Germline trimming cut 7 bases from V and 3 bases from J; bases unmatched to any gene: 7. The CDR3 sequence: CASKEGAITDTQYF. For the CDR3, the DNA is TGTGCCAGCAAAGAGGGGGCTATAACAGATACGCAGTATTTT. Using reference TRBV25-1 and TRBJ2-3 for the parts outside the CDR3, the full variable domain is EADIYQTPRYLVIGTGKKITLECSQTMGHDKMYWYQQDPGMELHLIHYSYGVNSTEKGDLSSESTVSRIRTEHFPLTLESARPSHTSQYLCASKEGAITDTQYFGPGTRLTVL.

CDR3 bases: TGTGCCAGCAGCTTAGACAGGGTTGAAAAACTGTTTTTT. Translated: CASSLDRVEKLFF. The chain uses TRBV7-2 and TRBJ1-4; D may be TRBD1 (6 bases). The CDR3 totals 13 residues. V was pared by 1 base and J by 7 bases, with 7 bases between. Germline values: CDR1 SGHTA, CDR2 FQGNSA.

The chain uses TRBV29-1 and TRBJ2-1; D might be TRBD1 (7 bases). The CDR3 spans 14 residues. CDR1 SQVTM and CDR2 ANQGSEA come from the germline V gene. V lost 5 bases, J lost 7 bases, and 18 bases lay in between. CDR3 region: CSVPVRGAGNEQFF. The DNA for the CDR3 is TGCAGCGTTCCGGTCAGGGGGGCAGGGAATGAGCAGTTCTTC.

The chain links TRBV27 to TRBJ2-7, with 8 bases that match TRBD2. The CDR3 contains 11 residues. Trimming removed 4 bases from V and 12 bases from J; junction bases left unmatched: 5. Germline V gene data show CDR1 as MNHEY and CDR2 as SMNVEV (reference sequence). CDR3 sequence reads: CASSSREEWYF. CDR3 in DNA: TGTGCCAGCAGTTCGCGGGAGGAGTGGTACTTC.

The genes are TRBV18 and TRBJ1-6, with TRBD1 matching over 8 bases. CDR1 and CDR2 from the germline V gene are KGHSH and LQKENI. The CDR3 runs to 17 residues. J was trimmed by 3 bases and V by 5 bases; bases with no gene match: 9. CDR3 residues: CASSLRAQGGYNSPLHF. The CDR3 region has the DNA TGTGCCAGCTCATTAAGGGCACAGGGGGGCTATAATTCACCCCTCCACTTT.

The rearrangement joins TRBV7-2 to TRBJ2-7; tentatively, D is TRBD2 (5 bases). Trimming cost V 0 bases and J 0 bases, with 12 bases left between them. The CDR3 totals 16 residues. Germline lookup yields CDR1 SGHTA and CDR2 FQGNSA. The chain's CDR3 is CASSLASGGYSYEQYF. DNA of the CDR3: TGTGCCAGCAGCTTAGCAAGTGGCGGGTACTCCTACGAGCAGTACTTC.

This clone was observed once. V and J are TRBV4-3 and TRBJ2-1; 10 positions match TRBD2. This CDR3 has 18 amino acids. After removal of 0 bases from V and 2 bases from J, the junction contained 7 bases not matched to a gene. Germline values: CDR1 LGHNA, CDR2 YSLEER. CDR3 loop: CASSQDPSGGAAYNEQFF. CDR3 nucleotides: TGCGCCAGCAGCCAAGATCCCAGCGGGGGGGCCGCCTACAATGAGCAGTTCTTC.

The rearrangement joins TRBV7-6 to TRBJ2-7; maybe TRBD2 (5 bases). The V gene's germline CDR1 is SGHVS and CDR2 FNYEAQ. V was pared by 1 base and J by 6 bases, with 16 bases between. The CDR3 consists of 15 residues. The CDR3 DNA is TGTGCCAGCAGCTTAGAGGCGGGCAGTCGCGCCGAGCAGTACTTC. Its protein is CASSLEAGSRAEQYF.

The chain has TRBV27 and TRBJ1-1; TRBD1 agrees at 7 bases. The CDR3 has 13 amino acids. V shed 10 bases, J shed 0 bases, and the junction held 5 bases outside the gene matches. Germline-derived CDR1 and CDR2 are MNHEY and SMNVEV (reference sequence). This chain's CDR3 is CATGDRMNTEAFF. In DNA form, the CDR3 reads TGTGCCACGGGGGACAGAATGAACACTGAAGCTTTCTTT.

Here the CDR3 reads CASSEGTGNTEAFF. The DNA of the CDR3 is TGTGCCAGCAGTGAGGGTACAGGGAACACTGAAGCTTTCTTT. The chain is built from TRBV25-1 and TRBJ1-1; tentative D call: TRBD1 (5 bases). Per germline, CDR1 MGHDK and CDR2 SYGVNS. The CDR3 is 14 residues long. Trimming took 3 bases from V and 1 from J, leaving 9 bases between them.

The CDR3 region has the DNA TGTGCCAGCAGTTTGACAGGAGGCGAGCAGTACTTC. Translated: CASSLTGGEQYF. This sequence joins TRBV2 and TRBJ2-5; tentatively, D is TRBD1 (6 bases). The DNA end lines up better with TRBJ2-7; the J call may be wrong. CDR1 SNHLY and CDR2 FYNNEI come from the germline V gene. The length of the CDR3 is 12 residues.

The chain uses TRBV19 and TRBJ2-7; 7 bases match TRBD2. The V and J ends lost 5 bases and 9 bases, in that order; junction bases with no gene match: 10. Germline assignment: CDR1 LNHDA and CDR2 SQIVND (reference sequence). The CDR3 has 13 residues. The CDR3 DNA reads as TGTGCCAGTAGTGGGGACTATTCCACTTCGCAGTACTTC. Encoded protein: CASSGDYSTSQYF. Complete variable domain (other parts from reference TRBV19 and TRBJ2-7): DGGITQSPKYLFRKEGQNVTLSCEQNLNHDAMYWYRQDPGQGLRLIYYSQIVNDFQKGDIAEGYSVSREKKESFPLTVTSAQKNPTAFYLCASSGDYSTSQYFGPGTRLTVT.

J is TRBJ2-7 and V is TRBV30, with D possibly TRBD1 on 6 matching bases. CDR3 length: 14 residues. Trimming removed 3 bases from V and 0 bases from J, with 12 bases in between. CDR1 and CDR2 from the germline V gene are GTSNPN and SVGIG (reference sequence). CDR3 loop: CAWRQQGGSYEQYF. The CDR3 DNA reads as TGTGCCTGGAGACAACAGGGTGGCTCCTACGAGCAGTACTTC.

V and J are TRBV10-3 and TRBJ1-1, with a possible D match to TRBD1 (6 bases). This CDR3 is 16 amino acids long. CDR1 ENHRY and CDR2 SYGVKD come from the germline V gene. Trimming took 3 bases from V and 1 from J, leaving 15 bases between them. The CDR3 DNA reads TGTGCCATCAGTGAATTTTTCCACAGGGAGAACACTGAAGCTTTCTTT. Amino acid sequence: CAISEFFHRENTEAFF.

This clone was counted a few times. The chain employs TRBV18 and TRBJ2-7; D perhaps matches TRBD1 (6 bases). CDR1 and CDR2 (germline): KGHSH, LQKENI. The V end lost 4 bases, the J end lost 6 bases, and 16 bases lay between the germline ends. The CDR3 loop spans 14 amino acids. In nucleotides, the CDR3 is TGTGCCAGCTCACTGGCAGACAGGCGCCGCGAGCAGTACTTC. Protein product: CASSLADRRREQYF.

A few counts support this clone. The chain carries TRBV6-6 and TRBJ1-3; no reliable D call. With 1 base removed from V and 0 bases from J, the gap between germline ends came to 10 bases. The CDR3 is 16 residues long. Germline CDR1 reads MNHNY; CDR2 reads SVGAGI (reference sequence). The DNA of the CDR3 is TGTGCCAGCAGTTACTATATGCGGTCCTCTGGAAACACCATATATTTT. Translated: CASSYYMRSSGNTIYF.

The rearrangement links TRBV27 to TRBJ1-2; the match to TRBD1 covers 12 bases. Germline-derived CDR1 and CDR2 are MNHEY and SMNVEV (reference sequence). With 2 bases clipped from V and 6 bases from J, the junction kept 4 bases outside the gene matches. This CDR3 region has 15 residues. The CDR3 here is CASSLRDRGLDGYTF. Written as DNA, the CDR3 is TGTGCCAGCAGTTTACGGGACAGGGGGCTTGATGGCTACACCTTC.

The V gene is TRBV29-1, the J gene TRBJ1-4; weak D call: TRBD1 (5 bases). This CDR3 is 11 amino acids long. V was trimmed by 4 bases and J by 8 bases, leaving 8 bases between them. From germline, CDR1 is SQVTM and CDR2 ANQGSEA. This CDR3 reads CSVGRGEKLFF. The DNA of the CDR3 is TGCAGCGTTGGGAGGGGCGAAAAACTGTTTTTT. The complete variable domain, with remaining parts taken from reference TRBV29-1 and TRBJ1-4, reads SAVISQKPSRDICQRGTSLTIQCQVDSQVTMMFWYRQQPGQSLTLIATANQGSEATYESGFVIDKFPISRPNLTFSTLTVSNMSPEDSSIYLCSVGRGEKLFFGSGTQLSVL.

V is TRBV5-1 and J is TRBJ2-1; tentatively, D is TRBD1 (6 bases). This CDR3 region has 14 residues. Deletions cut 0 bases from V and 7 bases from J, with 11 bases between. Germline CDR1 is SGHRS and CDR2 is YFSETQ. The CDR3 spells CASSLAQGRNEQFF. The CDR3 region has the DNA TGCGCCAGCAGCTTGGCCCAGGGGAGAAATGAGCAGTTCTTC. Drawing the rest from reference TRBV5-1 and TRBJ2-1, the complete variable domain is KAGVTQTPRYLIKTRGQQVTLSCSPISGHRSVSWYQQTPGQGLQFLFEYFSETQRNKGNFPGRFSGRQFSNSRSEMNVSTLELGDSALYLCASSLAQGRNEQFFGPGTRLTVL.

This clone was found a few times. The chain uses TRBV7-2 and TRBJ2-5; a weak D match, TRBD2 (7 bases). Germline V gene sequence: CDR1 SGHTA, CDR2 FQGNSA. Trimming took off 3 bases at V and 4 bases at J, with 12 bases between the two ends. The CDR3 runs 14 residues. The CDR3 is CASSFGGAGETQYF. CDR3 nucleotides: TGTGCCAGCAGCTTTGGGGGGGCGGGAGAGACCCAGTACTTC. Full variable domain (missing parts from reference TRBV7-2 and TRBJ2-5): GAGVSQSPSNKVTEKGKDVELRCDPISGHTALYWYRQSLGQGLEFLIYFQGNSAPDKSGLPSDRFSAERTGGSVSTLTIQRTQQEDSAVYLCASSFGGAGETQYFGPGTRLLVL.

This sequence joins TRBV5-6 and TRBJ2-5; perhaps TRBD1 as D (5 bases). TRBJ2-7 matches the DNA end more closely, so the J call is doubtful. The germline V gene encodes CDR1 SGHDT and CDR2 YYEEEE. This CDR3 comprises 15 residues. The CDR3 protein is CASSAGHTPSYEQYF. CDR3 in DNA: TGTGCCAGCAGCGCAGGACACACTCCCTCCTACGAGCAGTACTTC.